This T cell receptor (beta chain) was sequenced for a study of blood T cells in healthy people across ages. The germline gives CDR1 SGHTA, CDR2 FQGNSA. Trimming shortened V by 7 bases and J by 3 bases, and 11 bases separated the two germline ends. The CDR3 sequence is 13 residues long. The use of a sample-barcoded 5' primer and a J-beta primer mix characterized a second PCR of roughly 7 to 11 cycles. TCRdb processed the 5' RACE reads anew with MiXCR; each CDR3 protein has one entry. The sample records 700,000 to 950,000 distinct CDR3 sequences, 58% being singletons. This chain uses TRBV7-2 with TRBJ2-3; TRBD1 is a possible D gene (6 bases). Sample: blood. The receptor was isolated from a young man in good health. The CDR3 DNA sequence: TGTGCCAGCACCCCGGACAGTACAGATACGCAGTATTTT. Residues: CASTPDSTDTQYF.